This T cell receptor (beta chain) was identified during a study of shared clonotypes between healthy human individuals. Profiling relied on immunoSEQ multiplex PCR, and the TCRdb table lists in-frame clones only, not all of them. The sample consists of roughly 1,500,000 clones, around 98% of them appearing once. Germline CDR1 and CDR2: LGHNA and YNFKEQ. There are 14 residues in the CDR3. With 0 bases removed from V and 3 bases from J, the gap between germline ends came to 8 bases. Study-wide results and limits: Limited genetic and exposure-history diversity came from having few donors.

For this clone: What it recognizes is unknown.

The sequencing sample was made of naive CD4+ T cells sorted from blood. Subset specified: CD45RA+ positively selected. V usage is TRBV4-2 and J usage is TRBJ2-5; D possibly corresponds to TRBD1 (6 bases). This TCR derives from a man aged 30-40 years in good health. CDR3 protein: CASSQDRGEETQYF. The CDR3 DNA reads TGTGCCAGCAGCCAAGACAGGGGAGAAGAGACCCAGTACTTC.